What follows describes a single T cell receptor beta chain. What it binds is not known. This record comes from a study of CD8+ T cells in alopecia areata. Points from the study as a whole: Scalp specimens additionally yield sequences from normal skin's resident alphabeta T cells.

Germline V gene data show CDR1 as DFQATT and CDR2 as SNEGSKA (reference sequence). There are 11 residues in the CDR3. V was cut by 1 base and J by 8 bases, with 8 bases left in between. Extraction and reverse transcription of RNA yielded cDNA as the sequencing template. Some clones are missing from TCRdb's copy, which holds only in-frame ones; the method was immunoSEQ multiplex PCR. The sample lists about 200,000 clones, about 60% occurring once. Treatment specified: oral pan-JAK inhibitor, 5-10 mg twice daily. The chain links TRBV20-1 to TRBJ1-1, with D hard to call. This clonotype was obtained from a human donor with alopecia areata. Source: CD4+ T cells sorted from blood, taken at week 4, from a patient treated with tofacitinib. CDR3 coding DNA: TGCAGTGCTAGAGGGAGGGCCGAAGCTTTCTTT. It codes for CSARGRAEAFF.